This section outlines one T cell receptor (beta chain) sequence together with its context. Its matching antigen is unknown. A junction end diverges from the germline sequence, so it may reflect a read error. CDR1 SEHNR and CDR2 FQNEAQ come from the germline V gene (reference sequence). The CDR3 sequence is 13 residues long. Time point described: blood 2 weeks post-SBRT. Treatment described: 15 Gy SBRT to primary tumor, nephrectomy 4 weeks later. Radiation-treated patients gave blood at baseline, week 2 and week 4. These data come from a study of radiation and T cells in renal cell carcinoma. Profiling relied on immunoSEQ multiplex PCR, and the TCRdb table lists in-frame clones only, not all of them. The sample shows approximately 120,000 clones, over 75% of them seen only once. Study results and caveats: Baseline intratumoral clonotype presence is unknown without pretreatment biopsies. From baseline, blood top tumor clonotypes peaked at 2 weeks post-radiation.

The gene calls are TRBV7-9 and TRBJ2-3; D uncertain. The sequenced sample was blood, obtained from a patient whose treatment included radiotherapy and nephrectomy. The clonotype was recovered from a man over 45 with renal cell carcinoma. The CDR3 loop is CASGLDTWDTQYF. CDR3 sequence (DNA): TGTGCCAGCGGCTTAGATACTTGGGATACGCAGTATTTT.